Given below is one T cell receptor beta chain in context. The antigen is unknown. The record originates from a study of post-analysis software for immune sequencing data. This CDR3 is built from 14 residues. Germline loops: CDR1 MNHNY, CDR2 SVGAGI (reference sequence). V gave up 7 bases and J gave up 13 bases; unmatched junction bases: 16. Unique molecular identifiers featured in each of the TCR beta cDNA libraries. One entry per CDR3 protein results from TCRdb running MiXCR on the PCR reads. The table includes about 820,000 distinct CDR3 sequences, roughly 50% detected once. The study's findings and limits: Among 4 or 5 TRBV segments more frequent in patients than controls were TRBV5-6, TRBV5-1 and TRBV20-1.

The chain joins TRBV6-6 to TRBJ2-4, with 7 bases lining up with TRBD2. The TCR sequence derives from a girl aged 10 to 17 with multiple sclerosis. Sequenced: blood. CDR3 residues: CASIKGLSREEQYF. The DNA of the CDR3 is TGTGCCAGCATCAAAGGACTGAGCCGGGAGGAGCAGTACTTC.